The 25 T cell receptor beta chains in this list originate from one sample, sequenced in a study of sequential checkpoint blockade in melanoma. The table came from immunoSEQ multiplex PCR; TCRdb's copy has only in-frame clones and leaves some out. The table has 25,000 to 35,000 clones, 83% seen once; the top ten hold roughly a sixth. Treatment described: randomized to nivolumab then ipilimumab (arm A) or the reverse (arm B). This sample comprised CD8+ T cells sorted from blood (inferred from file names), obtained from a patient given nivolumab and ipilimumab in sequence. Source of these receptors: a human donor with melanoma.

CDR3 DNA: TGTGCCAGCACTGTGTTCGGGGGGGGCACTGAAGCTTTCTTT. Protein: CASTVFGGGTEAFF. J is TRBJ1-1 and V is TRBV6-1; tentatively, D is TRBD1 (5 bases). CDR3 length equals 14 residues. The germline V gene encodes CDR1 MNHNS and CDR2 SASEGT. The germline V and J ends were trimmed by 7 bases and 4 bases, with 16 bases remaining between them.

The CDR3 region is CASGNHRVTDTQYF. CDR3 coding DNA: TGTGCCAGCGGGAATCACAGGGTCACAGATACGCAGTATTTT. This chain uses TRBV27 with TRBJ2-3; TRBD1 is a possible D gene (6 bases). Deletions cut 8 bases from V and 2 bases from J, with 14 bases between. This CDR3 region has 14 residues. Per germline, CDR1 MNHEY and CDR2 SMNVEV (reference sequence).

This clone is a singleton in its sample. DNA of the CDR3: TGTGCCAGCAGCGGCCGGGAAAGCTCCTACGAGCAGTACTTC. This translates into CASSGRESSYEQYF. The V and J genes are TRBV9 and TRBJ2-7; D is possibly TRBD2 (5 bases). Trimming took 3 bases from V and 0 from J, leaving 10 bases between them. There are 14 residues in the CDR3. Germline V gives CDR1 SGDLS, CDR2 YYNGEE.

This clone occurred a few times. The CDR3, as DNA: TGTGCCAGCAGCGATCGGACAGGCAATCAGCCCCAGCATTTT. This gives the protein CASSDRTGNQPQHF. V and J are TRBV5-4 and TRBJ1-5; weak D call: TRBD1 (6 bases). CDR3 size: 14 residues. CDR1 is SGHNT and CDR2 is YYREEE in the germline V gene (reference sequence). V dropped 4 bases and J dropped 2 bases, with 10 bases sitting between them.

CDR3 coding DNA: TGTGCCAGCAGTTACAGAGTCTCACCCCTCCACTTT. It yields the protein CASSYRVSPLHF. The chain recombines TRBV6-6 with TRBJ1-6, with D hard to call. Germline CDR1 MNHNY, CDR2 SVGAGI (reference sequence). The CDR3 has 12 amino acids. The ends were cut back, 2 bases at V and 10 bases at J, with 6 bases in the middle.

This chain joins TRBV2 and TRBJ2-1; D is ambiguous. V shed 7 bases and J shed 7 bases, with 14 bases lying between them. This CDR3 is built from 13 residues. Germline V lookup: CDR1 SNHLY, CDR2 FYNNEI. CDR3 sequence (DNA): TGTGCCAGCACGAGTGCTATGGTAAATGAGCAGTTCTTC. Residues: CASTSAMVNEQFF.

The chain links TRBV2 to TRBJ2-7; 9 nucleotides agree with TRBD1. Germline-derived CDR1 and CDR2 are SNHLY and FYNNEI. The CDR3 contains 15 residues. V gave up 4 bases and J gave up 6 bases; unmatched junction bases: 10. The CDR3 coding sequence is TGTGCCAGCAGTGCGTGGGACAGGGCCCAATTCGAGCAGTACTTC. Translation gives CASSAWDRAQFEQYF. Complete variable domain (other parts from reference TRBV2 and TRBJ2-7): EPEVTQTPSHQVTQMGQEVILRCVPISNHLYFYWYRQILGQKVEFLVSFYNNEISEKSEIFDDQFSVERPDGSNFTLKIRSTKLEDSAMYFCASSAWDRAQFEQYFGPGTRLTVT.

This chain uses TRBV5-1 with TRBJ2-7; the D gene is possibly TRBD2 (5 bases). Germline assignment: CDR1 SGHRS and CDR2 YFSETQ. V dropped 4 bases and J dropped 3 bases, with 11 bases sitting between them. CDR3 length: 13 residues. The CDR3 nucleotides read TGCGCCAGCAGCGACGGACTTCTCTACGAGCAGTACTTC. Translating gives CASSDGLLYEQYF.

The genes are TRBV11-2 and TRBJ2-5; TRBD1 aligns across 8 bases. There are 16 residues in the CDR3. V lost 7 bases, J lost 4 bases, and 14 bases stayed unmatched. In germline, CDR1 is SGHAT, CDR2 FQNNGV. The CDR3 coding sequence is TGTGCCAGCAACGACGGGACCCAGGGGGCCAGAGAGACCCAGTACTTC. Translating it yields CASNDGTQGARETQYF.

The chain is built from TRBV27 and TRBJ1-1; 7 positions match TRBD1. The CDR3 runs 13 residues. With 3 bases clipped from V and 3 bases from J, the junction kept 1 base outside the gene matches. Germline V lookup: CDR1 MNHEY, CDR2 SMNVEV (reference sequence). CDR3 DNA: TGTGCCAGCAGTTTCACAGGGGACACTGAAGCTTTCTTT. This translates into CASSFTGDTEAFF.

The V gene is TRBV5-1, the J gene TRBJ2-1; D possibly corresponds to TRBD1 (6 bases). V lost 4 bases and J lost 3, with 17 bases in between. Germline-derived CDR1 and CDR2 are SGHRS and YFSETQ. CDR3 size: 16 residues. This CDR3 reads CASSPALGADYNEQFF. As DNA, the CDR3 is TGCGCCAGCAGCCCAGCGCTGGGGGCCGACTACAATGAGCAGTTCTTC.

The chain employs TRBV9 and TRBJ2-2; TRBD2 aligns across 9 bases. The CDR3 length is 17 residues. The V and J ends lost 3 bases and 4 bases, in that order; junction bases with no gene match: 10. Per the germline V gene, CDR1 is SGDLS and CDR2 is YYNGEE. CDR3 bases: TGTGCCAGCAGCGCCTCCTCCGCGGGGGGGGGCACCGGGGAGCTGTTTTTT. This gives the protein CASSASSAGGGTGELFF.

The J gene is TRBJ2-7, the V gene TRBV27, with 12 bases that match TRBD2. The V gene's germline CDR1 is MNHEY and CDR2 SMNVEV (reference sequence). Germline trimming cut 5 bases from V and 4 bases from J; bases unmatched to any gene: 9. The CDR3 has 16 amino acids. CDR3 amino acids: CASSAATSGRPYEQYF. The CDR3 DNA reads as TGTGCCAGCAGTGCCGCGACTAGCGGGAGACCGTACGAGCAGTACTTC.

The chain joins TRBV28 to TRBJ2-3, with TRBD2 matching over 10 bases. Germline V lookup: CDR1 MDHEN, CDR2 SYDVKM. This CDR3 is built from 15 residues. Trimming cost V 10 bases and J 2 bases; bases outside gene matches: 9. In nucleotides, the CDR3 is TGTGCCACCGCCGGACTAGCGGCTTTCACAGATACGCAGTATTTT. Its protein is CATAGLAAFTDTQYF.

The chain recombines TRBV6-1 with TRBJ2-3; TRBD1 matches 10 bases. The CDR3 contains 14 residues. V dropped 3 bases and J dropped 4; count of bases not matched to a gene: 1. The germline V gene has CDR1 MNHNS and CDR2 SASEGT. The CDR3 sequence: CASSDGQGADTQYF. For the CDR3, the DNA is TGTGCCAGCAGTGATGGACAGGGGGCAGATACGCAGTATTTT.

This clone was seen a handful of times. The V gene is TRBV11-2, the J gene TRBJ2-1; the D gene is possibly TRBD1 (7 bases). CDR1 is SGHAT and CDR2 is FQNNGV in the germline V gene. CDR3 size: 12 residues. V dropped 8 bases and J dropped 6 bases, with 11 bases sitting between them. CDR3 residues: CASEQGGNEQFF. CDR3 coding DNA: TGTGCCAGCGAGCAGGGGGGCAATGAGCAGTTCTTC.

J is TRBJ2-3 and V is TRBV30; 9 nucleotides align to TRBD2. CDR1 is GTSNPN and CDR2 is SVGIG in the germline V gene (reference sequence). There are 17 residues in the CDR3. V was clipped by 3 bases and J by 7 bases; unmatched bases: 17. CDR3 nucleotide sequence: TGTGCCTGGAGGGGAGAGGGGACTAGCTCCTTTGGGAATACGCAGTATTTT. Translated: CAWRGEGTSSFGNTQYF.

V gene TRBV6-1 combines with J gene TRBJ2-3, with a weak D call TRBD2 (5 bases). Between the trimmed V and J ends, which lost 6 bases and 4 bases, there was a span of 14 bases. The CDR3 contains 14 residues. Germline CDR1 reads MNHNS; CDR2 reads SASEGT. CDR3 coding DNA: TGTGCCAGCAGCCCCATTCGGGATCCAGATACGCAGTATTTT. Residues: CASSPIRDPDTQYF.

This sequence joins TRBV5-6 and TRBJ2-7; 7 bases align to TRBD1. The CDR3 contains 13 residues. CDR1 SGHDT and CDR2 YYEEEE come from the germline V gene. J gave up 6 bases and V 5 bases, and 8 bases lay outside the gene matches. CDR3 in DNA: TGTGCCAGCAGTCTGGAAGGGGGCCCCGAGCAGTACTTC. Its protein product is CASSLEGGPEQYF.

The rearrangement joins TRBV5-1 to TRBJ2-7, with TRBD1 matching over 8 bases. Germline-derived CDR1 and CDR2 are SGHRS and YFSETQ. This CDR3 comprises 14 residues. V shed 1 base and J 5 bases; nucleotides not matched to a gene: 5. CDR3 sequence: CASSLRTGPHEQYF. CDR3 nucleotides: TGCGCCAGCAGCTTGCGGACAGGGCCCCACGAGCAGTACTTC.

The J gene is TRBJ2-2, the V gene TRBV2; D remains ambiguous. V gave up 2 bases and J gave up 1 base, with 8 bases separating them. Germline CDR1 and CDR2: SNHLY and FYNNEI. CDR3 length: 15 amino acids. CDR3 protein: CASSETAGNTGELFF. The CDR3 DNA is TGTGCCAGCAGTGAAACGGCAGGGAACACCGGGGAGCTGTTTTTT.

This clone was observed a few times. The CDR3 is CASSEGTGGQETQYF. CDR3 coding DNA: TGTGCCAGCAGCGAAGGGACAGGAGGGCAAGAGACCCAGTACTTC. V is TRBV7-6 and J is TRBJ2-5, with 8 bases identical to TRBD1. Germline CDR1 and CDR2: SGHVS and FNYEAQ. Trimming removed 5 bases from V and 2 bases from J; junction bases left unmatched: 7. The CDR3 loop spans 15 amino acids.

V usage is TRBV4-1 and J usage is TRBJ1-4, with a tentative D call TRBD1 (6 bases). CDR3 size: 15 residues. V was trimmed by 5 bases and J by 5 bases, leaving 15 bases between them. Germline V gene lookup returns CDR1 MGHRA and CDR2 YSYEKL. This chain's CDR3 is CASSDQGMRNEKLFF. CDR3 DNA sequence: TGCGCCAGCAGCGACCAGGGGATGAGGAATGAAAAACTGTTTTTT.

The rearrangement joins TRBV7-9 to TRBJ2-7; 8 bases align to TRBD1. V lost 4 bases to trimming and J lost 4 bases; unmatched junction nucleotides: 12. In germline, CDR1 is SEHNR, CDR2 FQNEAQ (reference sequence). This CDR3 comprises 16 residues. In DNA, the CDR3 is TGTGCCAGCAGCTCCGGACCCAGACAGGGGTCGTACGAGCAGTACTTC. Translated, it gives CASSSGPRQGSYEQYF.

The V gene is TRBV5-1, the J gene TRBJ2-2, with D tentatively TRBD1 (6 bases). V was pared by 2 bases and J by 5 bases, with 10 bases between. This CDR3 comprises 14 residues. Germline CDR1 and CDR2: SGHRS and YFSETQ. In DNA, the CDR3 is TGCGCCAGCAGCTTTCCAGGGGAGACCGGGGAGCTGTTTTTT. Amino acids: CASSFPGETGELFF.